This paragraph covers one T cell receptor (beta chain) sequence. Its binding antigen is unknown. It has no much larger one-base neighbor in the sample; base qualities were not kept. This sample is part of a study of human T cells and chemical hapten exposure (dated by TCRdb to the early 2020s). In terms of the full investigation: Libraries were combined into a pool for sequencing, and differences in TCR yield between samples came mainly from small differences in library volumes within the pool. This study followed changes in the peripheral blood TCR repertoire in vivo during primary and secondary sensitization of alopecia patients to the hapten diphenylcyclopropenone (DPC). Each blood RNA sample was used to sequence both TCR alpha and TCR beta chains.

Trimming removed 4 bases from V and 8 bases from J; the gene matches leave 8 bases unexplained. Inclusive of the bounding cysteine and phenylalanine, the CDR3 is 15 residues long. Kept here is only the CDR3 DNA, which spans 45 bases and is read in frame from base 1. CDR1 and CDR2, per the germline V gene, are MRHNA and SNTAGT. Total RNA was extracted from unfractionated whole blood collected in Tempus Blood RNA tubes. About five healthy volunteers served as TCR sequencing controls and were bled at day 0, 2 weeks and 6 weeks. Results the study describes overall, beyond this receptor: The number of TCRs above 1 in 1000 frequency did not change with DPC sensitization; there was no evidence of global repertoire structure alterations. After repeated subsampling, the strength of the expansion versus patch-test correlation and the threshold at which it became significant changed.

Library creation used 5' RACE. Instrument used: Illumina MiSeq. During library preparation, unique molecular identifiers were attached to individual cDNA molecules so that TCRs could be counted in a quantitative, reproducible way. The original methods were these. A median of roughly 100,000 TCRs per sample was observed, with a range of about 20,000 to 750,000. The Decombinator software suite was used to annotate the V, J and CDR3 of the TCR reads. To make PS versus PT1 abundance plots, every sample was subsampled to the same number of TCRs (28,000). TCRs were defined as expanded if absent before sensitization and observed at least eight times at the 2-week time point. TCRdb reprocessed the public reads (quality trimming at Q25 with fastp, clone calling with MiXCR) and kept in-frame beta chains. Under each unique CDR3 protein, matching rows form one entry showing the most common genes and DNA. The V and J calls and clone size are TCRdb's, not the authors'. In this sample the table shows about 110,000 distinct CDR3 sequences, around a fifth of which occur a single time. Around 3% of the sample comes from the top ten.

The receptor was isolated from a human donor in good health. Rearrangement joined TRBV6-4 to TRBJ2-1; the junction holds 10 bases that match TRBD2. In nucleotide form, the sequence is TGTGCCAGCAGTGTATCTAGCGGGAGCGTAGATGAGCAGTTCTTC. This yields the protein CASSVSSGSVDEQFF.